The clone carrying this TCR beta chain is medium-sized (0.01 to 0.1%) by share. The antigen is not known. TCRdb reprocessed the 5' RACE reads via MiXCR and lists one record per CDR3 protein. This sample has about 9,000 distinct CDR3 sequences, with around 6.6% found just once. Documented time point: sample taken at primary tumor resection. The donors, 60 to 80 patients with untreated early-stage non-small cell lung cancer, provided the samples. Tumor, nontumor lung or frozen PBMC supplied whole RNA, sequenced without sorting. The data stem from a study of spatial heterogeneity in lung cancer. Study-wide background: In tumor regions TCR transcript counts correlated strongly with a matched bulk RNA-seq T cell module score. Study outcomes and limitations: Counts of expanded intratumoral alpha and beta TCRs tracked tumor mutation counts. Coverage of tumor T cells, an estimated figure, was roughly 7.2% for alpha and 13% for beta chains.

The V end was cut by 3 bases, the J end by 4 bases, with 13 bases between. The CDR3 spans 15 residues. The germline V gene encodes CDR1 SGHTA and CDR2 FQGNSA. The source material was lung tumor tissue, sampled at surgery. The gene calls are TRBV7-2 and TRBJ1-3; no definite D call. This TCR derives from a male donor with early-stage non-small cell lung cancer. The CDR3 here is CASSFAGKMGNTIYF. Here the CDR3 DNA reads TGTGCCAGCAGCTTTGCCGGGAAAATGGGAAACACCATATATTTT.